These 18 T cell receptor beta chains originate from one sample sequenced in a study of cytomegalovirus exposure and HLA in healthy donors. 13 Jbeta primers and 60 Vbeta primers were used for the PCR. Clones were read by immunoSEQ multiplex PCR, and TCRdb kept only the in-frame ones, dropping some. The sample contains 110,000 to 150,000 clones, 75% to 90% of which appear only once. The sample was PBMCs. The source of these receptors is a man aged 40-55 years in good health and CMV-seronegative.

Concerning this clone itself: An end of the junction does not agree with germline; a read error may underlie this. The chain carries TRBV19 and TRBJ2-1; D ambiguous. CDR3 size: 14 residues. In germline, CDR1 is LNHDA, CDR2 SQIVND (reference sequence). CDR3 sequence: CAGSISYAINEQFF. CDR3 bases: TGTGCCGGTAGTATTAGCTATGCTATAAATGAGCAGTTCTTC.

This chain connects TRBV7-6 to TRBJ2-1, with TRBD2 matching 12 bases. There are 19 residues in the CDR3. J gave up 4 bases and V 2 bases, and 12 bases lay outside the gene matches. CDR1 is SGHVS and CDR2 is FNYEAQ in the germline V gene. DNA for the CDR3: TGTGCCAGCAGCTTAAGACTAGCGGGGGCCACTCCACAATACAATGAGCAGTTCTTC. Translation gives CASSLRLAGATPQYNEQFF.

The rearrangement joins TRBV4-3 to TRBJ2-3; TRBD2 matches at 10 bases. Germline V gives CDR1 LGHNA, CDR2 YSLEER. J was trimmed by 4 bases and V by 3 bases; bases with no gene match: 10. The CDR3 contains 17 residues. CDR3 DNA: TGCGCCAGCAGCCAGACCAGCGGGGGGGCCCGGGCAGATACGCAGTATTTT. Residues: CASSQTSGGARADTQYF.

CDR3 bases: TGTGCCAGCAGCTTGGACAGGGGGCATCAGCCCCAGCATTTT. It yields the protein CASSLDRGHQPQHF. V gene TRBV11-2 combines with J gene TRBJ1-5, with 11 bases aligning to TRBD1. The J segment lost 5 bases and the V segment lost 3 bases, leaving 0 bases of the junction unmatched. This CDR3 has 14 amino acids. Germline lookup yields CDR1 SGHAT and CDR2 FQNNGV. The full variable domain, rest sourced from reference TRBV11-2 and TRBJ1-5, is EAGVAQSPRYKIIEKRQSVAFWCNPISGHATLYWYQQILGQGPKLLIQFQNNGVVDDSQLPKDRFSAERLKGVDSTLKIQPAKLEDSAVYLCASSLDRGHQPQHFGDGTRLSIL.

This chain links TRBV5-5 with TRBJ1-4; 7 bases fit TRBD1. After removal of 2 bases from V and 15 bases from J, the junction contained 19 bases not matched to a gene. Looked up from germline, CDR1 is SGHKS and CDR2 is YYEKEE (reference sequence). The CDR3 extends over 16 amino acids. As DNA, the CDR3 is TGTGCCAGCAGCTTCGTGCCTGAGACAGGGTCCAGGGGTATGTTTTTT. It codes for CASSFVPETGSRGMFF.

CDR3 in DNA: TGTGCCAGCAGCTTCGACAGGCGGGGGGATGGCTACACCTTC. Protein product: CASSFDRRGDGYTF. The chain carries TRBV7-2 and TRBJ1-2, with a possible D match to TRBD1 (6 bases). V lost 3 bases, J lost 6 bases, and 14 bases lay in between. The CDR3 totals 14 residues. Germline lookup yields CDR1 SGHTA and CDR2 FQGNSA. Using reference TRBV7-2 and TRBJ1-2 for the parts outside the CDR3, the full variable domain is GAGVSQSPSNKVTEKGKDVELRCDPISGHTALYWYRQSLGQGLEFLIYFQGNSAPDKSGLPSDRFSAERTGGSVSTLTIQRTQQEDSAVYLCASSFDRRGDGYTFGSGTRLTVV.

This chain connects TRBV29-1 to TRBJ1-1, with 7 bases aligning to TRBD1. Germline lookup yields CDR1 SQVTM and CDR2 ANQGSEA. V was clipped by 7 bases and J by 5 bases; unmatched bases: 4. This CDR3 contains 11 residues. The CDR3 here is CSGDRETEAFF. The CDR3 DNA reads TGCAGCGGCGACAGGGAAACTGAAGCTTTCTTT.

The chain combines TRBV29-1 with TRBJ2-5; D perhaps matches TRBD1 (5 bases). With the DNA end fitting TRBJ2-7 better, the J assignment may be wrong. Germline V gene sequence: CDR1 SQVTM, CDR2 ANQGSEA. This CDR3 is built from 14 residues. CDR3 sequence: CSAQRGAGFSEQYF. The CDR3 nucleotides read TGCAGCGCCCAAAGAGGAGCAGGGTTCTCCGAGCAGTACTTC.

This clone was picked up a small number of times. This CDR3 is CASSLKGGRGETQYF. CDR3 nucleotide sequence: TGTGCCAGCAGCTTAAAAGGGGGCAGGGGAGAGACCCAGTACTTC. The chain is built from TRBV7-9 and TRBJ2-5, with 7 bases fitting TRBD1. The length of the CDR3 is 15 residues. The germline gives CDR1 SEHNR, CDR2 FQNEAQ (reference sequence). V trimming: 2 bases; J trimming: 4 bases; junction bases outside the gene matches: 7.

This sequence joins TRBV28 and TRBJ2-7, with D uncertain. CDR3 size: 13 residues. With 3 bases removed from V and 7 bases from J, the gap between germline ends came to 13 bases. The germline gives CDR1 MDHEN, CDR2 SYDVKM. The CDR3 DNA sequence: TGTGCCAGCAGTTTTGACTCCTTCCTTGAGCAGTACTTC. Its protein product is CASSFDSFLEQYF.

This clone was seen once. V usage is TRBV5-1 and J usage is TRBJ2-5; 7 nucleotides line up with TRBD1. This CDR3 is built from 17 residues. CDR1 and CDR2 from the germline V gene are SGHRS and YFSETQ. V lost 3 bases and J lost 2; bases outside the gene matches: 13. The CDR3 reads CASSYRQGSYSQETQYF. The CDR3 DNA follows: TGCGCCAGCAGCTACCGACAGGGTAGCTATAGTCAAGAGACCCAGTACTTC. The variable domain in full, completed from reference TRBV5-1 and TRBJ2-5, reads KAGVTQTPRYLIKTRGQQVTLSCSPISGHRSVSWYQQTPGQGLQFLFEYFSETQRNKGNFPGRFSGRQFSNSRSEMNVSTLELGDSALYLCASSYRQGSYSQETQYFGPGTRLLVL.

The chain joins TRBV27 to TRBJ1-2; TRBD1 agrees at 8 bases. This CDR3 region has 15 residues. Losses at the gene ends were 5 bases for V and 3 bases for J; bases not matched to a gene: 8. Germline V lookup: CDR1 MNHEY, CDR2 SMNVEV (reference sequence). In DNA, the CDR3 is TGTGCCAGCAGTCTCGCCGGGACAGGCTACTATGGCTACACCTTC. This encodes CASSLAGTGYYGYTF.

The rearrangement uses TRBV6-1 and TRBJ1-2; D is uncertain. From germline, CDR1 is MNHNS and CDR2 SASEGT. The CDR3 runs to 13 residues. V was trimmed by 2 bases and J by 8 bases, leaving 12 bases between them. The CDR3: CASSEPYSSGYTF. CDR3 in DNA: TGTGCCAGCAGTGAACCCTACAGTTCGGGCTACACCTTC.

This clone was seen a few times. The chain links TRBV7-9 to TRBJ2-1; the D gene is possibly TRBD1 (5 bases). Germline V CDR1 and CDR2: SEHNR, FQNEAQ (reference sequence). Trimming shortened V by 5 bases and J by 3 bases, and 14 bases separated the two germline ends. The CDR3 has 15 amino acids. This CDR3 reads CASSPVGRDYNEQFF. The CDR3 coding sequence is TGTGCCAGCAGCCCCGTTGGCAGGGACTACAATGAGCAGTTCTTC.

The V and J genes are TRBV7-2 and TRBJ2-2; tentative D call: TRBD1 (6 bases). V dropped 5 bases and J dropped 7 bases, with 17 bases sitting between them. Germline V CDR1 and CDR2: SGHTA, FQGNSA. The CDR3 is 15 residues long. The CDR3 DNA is TGTGCCAGCAGCGCCCGCTTGGGGGCGGGCGGGGAGCTGTTTTTT. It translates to CASSARLGAGGELFF.

CDR3 region: CASSPQANSNSPLHF. In nucleotides, the CDR3 is TGTGCCAGCAGCCCTCAAGCCAATAGCAATTCACCCCTCCACTTT. This sequence joins TRBV7-9 and TRBJ1-6, with D uncertain. CDR1 is SEHNR, CDR2 FQNEAQ, per germline (reference sequence). The CDR3 runs to 15 residues. V lost 5 bases, J lost 7 bases, and 15 bases lay in between.

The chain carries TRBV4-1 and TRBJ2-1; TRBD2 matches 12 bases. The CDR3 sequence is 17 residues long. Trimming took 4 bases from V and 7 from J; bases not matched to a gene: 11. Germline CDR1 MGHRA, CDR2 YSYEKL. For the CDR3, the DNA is TGCGCCAGCAGCCGATATTCTAGCGGGGGGGTTGGTAATGAGCAGTTCTTC. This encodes CASSRYSSGGVGNEQFF.

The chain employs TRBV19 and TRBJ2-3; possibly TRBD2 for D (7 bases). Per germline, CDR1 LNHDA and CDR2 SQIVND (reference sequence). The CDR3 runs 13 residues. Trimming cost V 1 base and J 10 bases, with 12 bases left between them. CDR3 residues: CASSIVLGGPQYF. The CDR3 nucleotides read TGTGCCAGTAGTATAGTCCTCGGGGGGCCGCAGTATTTT.